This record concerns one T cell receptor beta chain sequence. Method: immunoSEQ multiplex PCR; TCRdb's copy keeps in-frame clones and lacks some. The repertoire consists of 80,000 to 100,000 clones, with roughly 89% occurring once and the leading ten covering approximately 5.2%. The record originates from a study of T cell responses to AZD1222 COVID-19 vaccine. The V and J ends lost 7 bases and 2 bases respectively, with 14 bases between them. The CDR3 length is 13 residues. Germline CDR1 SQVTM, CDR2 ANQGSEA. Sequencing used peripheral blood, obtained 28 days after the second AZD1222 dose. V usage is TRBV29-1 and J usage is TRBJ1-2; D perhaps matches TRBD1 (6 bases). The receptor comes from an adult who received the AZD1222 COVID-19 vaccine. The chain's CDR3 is CSAAAQGNYGYTF. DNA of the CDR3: TGCAGCGCCGCCGCACAGGGAAACTATGGCTACACCTTC.